This passage covers 2 T cell receptor beta chains from one sample sequenced in a study of blood T cell repertoires in COVID-19. The table came from immunoSEQ multiplex PCR; TCRdb's copy has only in-frame clones and leaves some out. Of some 38,000 clones listed, around 80% are singletons. The material sequenced was peripheral blood. Every receptor here comes from a man between 60 and 75 years old in a cohort sampled during active COVID-19.

The rearrangement joins TRBV6-2 or TRBV6-3 to TRBJ2-5, with D tentatively TRBD2 (6 bases). Germline assignment: CDR1 MNHEY and CDR2 SVGEGT. V lost 0 bases to trimming and J lost 0 bases, with 20 bases between them. The length of the CDR3 is 19 residues. The CDR3 region is CASSYSGRLASAYQETQYF. The CDR3, as DNA: TGTGCCAGCAGTTACTCGGGGCGTTTGGCTAGCGCTTACCAAGAGACCCAGTACTTC.

This chain uses TRBV29-1 with TRBJ2-1; tentative D call: TRBD1 (5 bases). Trimming took 8 bases from V and 6 from J, leaving 8 bases between them. The CDR3 has 10 residues. CDR1 is SQVTM and CDR2 is ANQGSEA in the germline V gene. CDR3 nucleotide sequence: TGCAGCCTAGACAGCAATGAGCAGTTCTTC. Translation gives CSLDSNEQFF.